A single T cell receptor (beta chain) is shown here with its context. As yet, its antigen is unknown. The CDR3 totals 12 residues. V lost 5 bases to trimming and J lost 5 bases, with 10 bases between them. CDR1 is SGHTA, CDR2 FQGNSA, per germline. The sample belongs to a study of Ad26.COV2.S vaccination and SARS-CoV-2 variants. Points from the study as a whole: Vaccinees and placebo recipients showed similar non-spike TCR breadth.

Profiled with immunoSEQ multiplex PCR; TCRdb holds only in-frame clones, not every one. This sample yields about 480,000 clones, of which 87% are seen a single time; 10% to 15% belongs to the top ten. The treatment was: around 19 received Ad26.COV2.S at low or high dose, single or two shots; about 5 received placebo; per-sample allocation not given. The study sampled participants on day 63 after the first vaccine or placebo injection. The receptor comes from a person aged 18-65 years who received the Ad26.COV2.S COVID-19 vaccine or a placebo. Sample: peripheral blood, taken in a trial of Ad26.COV2.S vaccine versus placebo. The chain links TRBV7-2 to TRBJ2-7; D uncertain. The CDR3 coding sequence is TGTGCCAGCAGCCCGACTTCCGACGAGCAGTACTTC. Its protein is CASSPTSDEQYF.